The clone carrying this T cell receptor beta chain was seen a few times. This sample also contains other DNA sequences that code for the same CDR3. Germline lookup yields CDR1 DFQATT and CDR2 SNEGSKA (reference sequence). This CDR3 contains 11 residues. The V end was cut by 1 base, the J end by 5 bases, with 3 bases between. This sample was taken from a study of cytotoxic CD8 clonotypes in ibrutinib-treated CLL. The data were produced by immunoSEQ multiplex PCR, yet TCRdb's version contains in-frame clones alone and is incomplete. Among about 140,000 clones, around 77% were seen once, and the ten largest hold about 27%.

Material: PBMCs, obtained after 12 months of ibrutinib treatment. This clonotype originated in a human donor with chronic lymphocytic leukemia. J is TRBJ2-1 and V is TRBV20-1, with D uncertain. CDR3 sequence (DNA): TGCAGTGCTAGAGCAAACAATGAGCAGTTCTTC. Translated, it gives CSARANNEQFF.